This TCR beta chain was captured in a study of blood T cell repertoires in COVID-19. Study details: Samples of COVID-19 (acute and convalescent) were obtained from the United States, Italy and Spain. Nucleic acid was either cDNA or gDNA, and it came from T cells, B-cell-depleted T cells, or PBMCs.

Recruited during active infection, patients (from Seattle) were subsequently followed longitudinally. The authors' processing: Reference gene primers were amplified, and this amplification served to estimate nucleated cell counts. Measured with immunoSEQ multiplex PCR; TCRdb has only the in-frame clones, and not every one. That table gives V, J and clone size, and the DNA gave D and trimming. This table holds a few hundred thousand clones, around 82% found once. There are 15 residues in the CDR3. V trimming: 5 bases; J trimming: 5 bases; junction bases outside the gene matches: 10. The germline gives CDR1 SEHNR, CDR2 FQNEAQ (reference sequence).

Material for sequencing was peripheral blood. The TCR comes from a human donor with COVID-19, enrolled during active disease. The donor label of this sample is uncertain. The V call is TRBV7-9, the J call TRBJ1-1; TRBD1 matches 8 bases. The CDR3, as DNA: TGTGCCAGCAGCGCCCAAGGACAGGGAATGACTGAAGCTTTCTTT. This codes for CASSAQGQGMTEAFF.